The 19 T cell receptor beta chains reported below all come from one sample, sequenced in a study of OX40 agonist ivuxolimab in advanced cancers. Profiled with immunoSEQ multiplex PCR; TCRdb holds only in-frame clones, not every one. The sample contains 55,000 to 70,000 clones, 80% of which appear only once. The sample here was CD4+ or CD8+ T cells sorted from blood, taken in a trial of the OX40 agonist ivuxolimab. Receptors originate from an adult with an advanced solid tumor such as melanoma, head and neck, liver or kidney cancer.

This clone was detected a few times. J is TRBJ1-2 and V is TRBV9; weak D call: TRBD1 (5 bases). Germline assignment: CDR1 SGDLS and CDR2 YYNGEE. The V gene lost 1 base and the J gene lost 0 bases, with 13 bases spanning the gap. CDR3 length equals 16 residues. The DNA for the CDR3 is TGTGCCAGCAGCGTACGGGGGGAATATTCTAACTATGGCTACACCTTC. Translating it yields CASSVRGEYSNYGYTF.

V gene TRBV7-9 combines with J gene TRBJ1-2; D gene uncertain. The V end lost 3 bases, the J end lost 2 bases, and 7 bases lay between the germline ends. CDR3 size: 13 residues. The germline V gene encodes CDR1 SEHNR and CDR2 FQNEAQ (reference sequence). The CDR3 nucleotides are TGTGCCAGCAGCTTCAAGCCCAACTATGGCTACACCTTC. This codes for CASSFKPNYGYTF.

The chain carries TRBV6-1 and TRBJ1-5; the D gene is possibly TRBD1 (5 bases). The V gene's germline CDR1 is MNHNS and CDR2 SASEGT. Trimming removed 5 bases from V and 4 bases from J, with 9 bases in between. The CDR3 consists of 13 residues. The CDR3 bases are TGTGCCAGCAGTTTTGCAGGGAATCAGCCCCAGCATTTT. Translating gives CASSFAGNQPQHF.

Many counts were recorded for this clone. This chain links TRBV5-6 with TRBJ2-7; 8 nucleotides agree with TRBD2. The CDR3 covers 14 residues. Germline CDR1 is SGHDT and CDR2 is YYEEEE. Trimming removed 2 bases from V and 6 bases from J; junction bases left unmatched: 7. The CDR3 DNA reads as TGTGCCAGCAGCTTAACCGGGACTAGGACCGAGCAGTACTTC. It yields the protein CASSLTGTRTEQYF.

CDR3 amino acids: CASSLGQTSTTEAFF. The CDR3 coding sequence is TGCGCCAGCAGCTTGGGTCAGACCTCAACCACTGAAGCTTTCTTT. The chain couples TRBV5-1 to TRBJ1-1, with D hard to call. Trimming pared 0 bases from V and 4 bases from J, leaving 13 bases between. CDR1 SGHRS and CDR2 YFSETQ come from the germline V gene. This CDR3 is built from 15 residues.

The V call is TRBV27, the J call TRBJ1-1; D might be TRBD1 (5 bases). The CDR3 extends over 13 amino acids. V was clipped by 6 bases and J by 0 bases, with 8 bases between them. In germline, CDR1 is MNHEY, CDR2 SMNVEV (reference sequence). This CDR3 reads CASRGRMNTEAFF. CDR3 bases: TGTGCCAGCAGGGGACGGATGAACACTGAAGCTTTCTTT.

The CDR3 DNA reads as TGTGCCAGCAGCTTAGGACAGGCGGAGCAGTACTTC. Amino acids: CASSLGQAEQYF. V and J are TRBV11-2 and TRBJ2-7, with D tentatively TRBD1 (6 bases). The V and J ends lost 1 base and 7 bases respectively, with 8 bases between them. The CDR3 has 12 amino acids. The germline gives CDR1 SGHAT, CDR2 FQNNGV.

The chain carries TRBV5-6 and TRBJ1-2; 12 bases match TRBD1. The CDR3 loop spans 14 amino acids. V lost 4 bases, J lost 8 bases, and 6 bases stayed unmatched. Germline CDR1 reads SGHDT; CDR2 reads YYEEEE. CDR3 in DNA: TGTGCCAGCAGCCCAGGGACAGGGGGCCGAGGCTACACCTTC. This gives the protein CASSPGTGGRGYTF.

The table lists this clone with a count of one. The chain is built from TRBV27 and TRBJ2-7; D unclear. The CDR3 consists of 13 residues. Trimming removed 5 bases from V and 3 bases from J, with 11 bases in between. Germline CDR1 is MNHEY and CDR2 is SMNVEV (reference sequence). The CDR3 is CASSKEAYYEQYF. The CDR3 coding sequence is TGTGCCAGCAGTAAGGAAGCCTACTACGAGCAGTACTTC.

The V call is TRBV10-1, the J call TRBJ2-2; 7 bases match TRBD1. The germline V gene has CDR1 WNHNN and CDR2 SYGVQD (reference sequence). V dropped 8 bases and J dropped 2; count of bases not matched to a gene: 11. The CDR3 totals 16 residues. The CDR3 is CASRFPGQRNTGELFF. In DNA form, the CDR3 reads TGCGCCAGCCGCTTCCCGGGACAGCGAAACACCGGGGAGCTGTTTTTT.

In this sample, this clone turned up a few times. The chain recombines TRBV11-2 with TRBJ1-4; D is unresolved. This CDR3 is 18 amino acids long. The V end lost 1 base, the J end lost 5 bases, and 20 bases lay between the germline ends. The germline CDR1 and CDR2 sequences are SGHAT and FQNNGV. CDR3: CASSLVGTGVQKNEKLFF. The CDR3 nucleotides are TGTGCCAGCAGCTTAGTCGGTACCGGGGTACAGAAGAATGAAAAACTGTTTTTT.

This clone was counted once. The rearrangement links TRBV19 to TRBJ1-2, with a tentative D call TRBD1 (5 bases). The germline V gene encodes CDR1 LNHDA and CDR2 SQIVND (reference sequence). This CDR3 spans 13 amino acids. Deletions cut 6 bases from V and 10 bases from J, with 18 bases between. In DNA, the CDR3 is TGTGCCAGTAGATTAGGGACCTGGGTCGACTACACCTTC. Translating it yields CASRLGTWVDYTF.

The chain has TRBV18 and TRBJ2-3; 9 bases line up with TRBD2. The junction had 0 bases not matched to a gene; V was cut back by 1 base and J by 1 base. Germline lookup yields CDR1 KGHSH and CDR2 LQKENI. The CDR3 is 15 residues long. CDR3: CASSPLAGGTDTQYF. Written as DNA, the CDR3 is TGTGCCAGCTCACCACTAGCGGGGGGCACAGATACGCAGTATTTT.

The V and J genes are TRBV28 and TRBJ1-4; D not resolved. The germline V gene encodes CDR1 MDHEN and CDR2 SYDVKM. Between the trimmed V and J ends, which lost 2 bases and 8 bases, there was a span of 3 bases. This CDR3 has 11 residues. CDR3 nucleotides: TGTGCCAGCAGTTTAAACGAAAAACTGTTTTTT. This sequence encodes CASSLNEKLFF.

The chain combines TRBV2 with TRBJ1-5; TRBD1 might be the D (5 bases). The germline gives CDR1 SNHLY, CDR2 FYNNEI. The V and J ends lost 4 bases and 7 bases respectively, with 17 bases between them. The CDR3 is made up of 15 amino acids. The CDR3 loop is CASSGGPGVLQPQHF. The CDR3 DNA is TGTGCCAGCAGTGGGGGACCCGGGGTTCTACAGCCCCAGCATTTT.

Details on this clone: The sample contains more than one DNA sequence encoding this CDR3. The genes are TRBV15 and TRBJ2-5, with 10 nucleotides matching TRBD2. Germline V CDR1 and CDR2: LNHNV, YYDKDF (reference sequence). V shed 5 bases, J shed 4 bases, and the junction held 10 bases outside the gene matches. The CDR3 consists of 16 residues. CDR3 sequence (DNA): TGTGCCACCAGCGGAGGAAAGACTAGCGGGCGAGAGACCCAGTACTTC. Translated, it gives CATSGGKTSGRETQYF.

The chain carries TRBV19 and TRBJ1-1; D is unresolved. Trimming shortened V by 5 bases and J by 1 base, and 5 bases separated the two germline ends. Germline CDR1 LNHDA, CDR2 SQIVND (reference sequence). The CDR3 covers 12 residues. The CDR3 reads CASSRGNTEAFF. The CDR3 region has the DNA TGTGCCAGTAGTCGAGGGAACACTGAAGCTTTCTTT.

The rearrangement uses TRBV5-4 and TRBJ1-1; perhaps TRBD1 as D (6 bases). V dropped 4 bases and J dropped 1 base, with 14 bases sitting between them. The germline CDR1 and CDR2 sequences are SGHNT and YYREEE (reference sequence). CDR3 length: 15 residues. This CDR3 is CASSTYRVGNTEAFF. For the CDR3, the DNA is TGTGCCAGCAGCACATACAGGGTAGGGAACACTGAAGCTTTCTTT.

This clone has just a few counts. This sequence joins TRBV2 and TRBJ1-2; D ambiguous. Deletions cut 4 bases from V and 7 bases from J, with 7 bases between. Germline values: CDR1 SNHLY, CDR2 FYNNEI. This CDR3 comprises 11 residues. DNA of the CDR3: TGTGCCAGCAGTGTTGGCGCTGGCTACACCTTC. Protein product: CASSVGAGYTF.